In its sample, the clone carrying this T cell receptor (beta chain) was seen many times. The junction differs from germline at one of its ends, possibly a read error. This record belongs to a study of spatial heterogeneity in lung cancer. Every TCR cDNA molecule bore its own unique molecular identifier. TCRdb redid the calling of the 5' RACE reads with MiXCR, one entry per CDR3 protein. The sample lists approximately 20,000 distinct CDR3 sequences; more than 8.5% were seen once. Time point indicated: blood at routine non-recurrence follow-up after resection. The CDR3 covers 14 residues. From germline, CDR1 is SEHNR and CDR2 FQNEAQ (reference sequence).

The clonotype was recovered from a female donor with early-stage non-small cell lung cancer. This chain connects TRBV7-9 to TRBJ1-1, with 9 bases identical to TRBD1. The input for sequencing was PBMCs, taken at follow-up. The CDR3 region has the DNA TGTGCCAGCAGCGAAGGACAGGGGAACGCTGAAGCTTTCTTT. Protein product: CASSEGQGNAEAFF.